What follows is one T cell receptor (beta chain) and its context. Germline V gene sequence: CDR1 MNHEY, CDR2 SMNVEV (reference sequence). This CDR3 comprises 14 residues. Trimming cost V 10 bases and J 7 bases; bases outside gene matches: 9. These data originate in a study of blood T cell repertoires in COVID-19. As processed by the authors: Reference gene primer amplification in the assay estimated nucleated cell counts. Profiling relied on immunoSEQ multiplex PCR, and the TCRdb table lists in-frame clones only, not all of them. V and J calls and clone size are copied from that table; D and trimming were computed from the DNA. The data show under 200,000 clones, with less than 85% seen just once and 3% held by the top ten.

This TCR was sampled from a woman of 80 years or more with acute or convalescent COVID-19. This chain connects TRBV27 to TRBJ2-1; 11 positions agree with TRBD2. The sequencing sample was made of peripheral blood. CDR3 residues: CATMTSGEVNEQFF. Here the CDR3 DNA reads TGTGCCACCATGACTAGCGGGGAAGTAAATGAGCAGTTCTTC.